This entry lists 12 T cell receptor beta chains sequenced from one sample in a study of blood T cell repertoires in COVID-19 (dated by TCRdb to 2019 to 2021). Receptors were amplified or captured by the immunoSEQ multiplex PCR assay. Drawn from immuneACCESS, this table holds only the in-frame rearrangements with V and J called that TCRdb kept. Clones are partly lost; checked studies trace under half to an unresolved V gene and leave the rest unexplained. The sample table holds 150,000 to 160,000 clones, of which around 80% were seen once. Over 8% of the sample is in the top ten clones. The sequencing input was peripheral blood. Receptors originate from a woman aged 50 to 60 with acute or convalescent COVID-19.

The J gene is TRBJ1-2, the V gene TRBV6-5; 8 nucleotides align to TRBD1. Germline V gene sequence: CDR1 MNHEY, CDR2 SVGAGI. This CDR3 is built from 13 residues. Germline trimming cut 6 bases from V and 4 bases from J; bases unmatched to any gene: 4. The CDR3 nucleotides are TGTGCCAGCAGCCTGGACAGGGCCTATGGCTACACCTTC. It encodes CASSLDRAYGYTF.

This clone was counted a few times. The chain joins TRBV27 to TRBJ2-5; D gene ambiguous. From germline, CDR1 is MNHEY and CDR2 SMNVEV (reference sequence). CDR3 size: 15 residues. V was shortened by 0 bases and J by 2 bases, with 10 bases between the two germline ends. The DNA of the CDR3 is TGTGCCAGCAGTTTATCGCACCCCCTACAAGAGACCCAGTACTTC. Translating it yields CASSLSHPLQETQYF.

The chain has TRBV6-5 and TRBJ1-2; D perhaps matches TRBD1 (6 bases). Trimming removed 4 bases at V and 6 bases at J, with 12 bases between. Per the germline V gene, CDR1 is MNHEY and CDR2 is SVGAGI. This CDR3 spans 13 amino acids. CDR3: CASSSRTADGYTF. The CDR3 DNA reads TGTGCCAGCAGTTCCCGGACAGCTGATGGCTACACCTTC.

This clone was found once. J is TRBJ1-2 and V is TRBV6-6; 7 bases match TRBD1. Germline lookup yields CDR1 MNHNY and CDR2 SVGAGI (reference sequence). V lost 5 bases, J lost 7 bases, and 10 bases stayed unmatched. CDR3 size: 14 residues. The CDR3 coding sequence is TGTGCCAGCAGTCCTCGACAGGGATGGAGTGGCTACACCTTC. This sequence encodes CASSPRQGWSGYTF.

The CDR3 sequence: CASMSSLAGNNEQFF. The CDR3 bases are TGCGCCAGCATGAGCAGCCTAGCGGGGAACAATGAGCAGTTCTTC. The chain carries TRBV5-1 and TRBJ2-1, with 9 bases matching TRBD2. The germline V gene encodes CDR1 SGHRS and CDR2 YFSETQ. The V gene end was trimmed by 6 bases and the J gene end by 5 bases; junction bases not matched to a gene: 9. The CDR3 contains 15 residues.

The chain is built from TRBV7-2 and TRBJ2-3; a weak D match, TRBD2 (6 bases). The CDR3 consists of 16 residues. Trimming left V 8 bases short and J 2 bases short, with 20 bases between. The germline V gene encodes CDR1 SGHTA and CDR2 FQGNSA. The CDR3 sequence: CASETLRGLYTDTQYF. The CDR3 DNA is TGTGCCAGCGAAACACTGAGGGGACTTTACACAGATACGCAGTATTTT.

V gene TRBV3-1 (or the pseudogene TRBV3-2) combines with J gene TRBJ1-5, with TRBD1 matching 8 bases. Germline CDR1 is LGHDT and CDR2 is YNNKEL (reference sequence). With V trimmed by 5 bases and J by 7 bases, 10 bases remained unmatched. CDR3 length: 15 amino acids. The DNA for the CDR3 is TGTGCCAGCAGCTCGGACAGGGAGGGTGGACAGCCCCAGCATTTT. Its protein is CASSSDREGGQPQHF.

This chain connects TRBV2 to TRBJ1-5; possible D gene TRBD1, 6 bases. The V and J ends lost 7 bases and 1 base respectively, with 14 bases between them. Looked up from germline, CDR1 is SNHLY and CDR2 is FYNNEI. The CDR3 sequence is 15 residues long. The CDR3 DNA reads as TGTGCCAGCAAGCGAGGGGGAACGAGCAATCAGCCCCAGCATTTT. The encoded protein is CASKRGGTSNQPQHF.

This clone was observed once. One junction end disagrees with the germline gene, perhaps due to a read error. V gene TRBV7-9 combines with J gene TRBJ2-7; D might be TRBD1 (5 bases). The germline V gene encodes CDR1 SEHNR and CDR2 FQNEAQ (reference sequence). The length of the CDR3 is 16 residues. The CDR3 sequence: CASSSRVLSSSHEQYF. The CDR3 DNA follows: TGTGCCAGCAGCTCCAGGGTTCTCTCGTCCTCCCACGAGCAGTACTTC.

In the case of this clone: The sample has other DNA sequences that encode this CDR3 too. CDR3 amino acids: CASSQGLAANTGELFF. As DNA, the CDR3 is TGTGCCAGCAGCCAGGGACTAGCGGCGAACACCGGGGAGCTGTTTTTT. The V call is TRBV3-1 (or the pseudogene TRBV3-2), the J call TRBJ2-2; TRBD2 aligns across 11 bases. CDR3 length: 16 residues. CDR1 and CDR2 from the germline V gene are LGHDT and YNNKEL (reference sequence). Trimming cost V 3 bases and J 0 bases; bases outside gene matches: 0.

About this clone: The junction departs from the called germline gene at one end, perhaps through a read error. The chain couples TRBV12-3 or TRBV12-4 to TRBJ2-3; TRBD1 aligns across 11 bases. The CDR3 runs 11 residues. The DNA for the CDR3 is TGTGCCAGCAGTCAAGGGACAGGGGGTGTCTTT. Amino acids: CASSQGTGGVF.

This rearrangement joins TRBV24-1 to TRBJ1-5; D may be TRBD1 (5 bases). The CDR3 is 15 amino acids. Germline-derived CDR1 and CDR2 are KGHDR and SFDVKD. Trimming took 2 bases from V and 5 from J, leaving 12 bases between them. As DNA, the CDR3 is TGTGCCACCAGTGATTATAGGGGCCTCGATCAGCCCCAGCATTTT. It translates to CATSDYRGLDQPQHF.